This TCR beta chain was recorded in a study of blood T cell repertoires in COVID-19. Whole-study context: Acute and convalescent COVID-19 specimens originated in the United States, Italy and Spain.

The CDR3 is made up of 15 amino acids. Per the original data handling: Amplified reference gene primers provided the basis for estimating nucleated cell counts. The method was immunoSEQ multiplex PCR; TCRdb's version includes in-frame clones alone and lacks a portion of them. The V and J calls and clone size are taken from that table; D and trimming were inferred from the DNA. This table holds roughly 86,000 clones, around 82% found once. The sequence came from a man in his forties or fifties who had recovered from COVID-19. Sample: peripheral blood. The genes are TRBV21-1 and TRBJ1-1; the tabulated D call, TRBD1, remains unverified against the DNA. TRBV21-1 is designated a pseudogene. CDR3: CASSIARQGNTEAFF. The CDR3 bases are TGTGCCAGCAGCATTGCGAGACAGGGAAACACTGAAGCTTTCTTT.